This T cell receptor (beta chain) came from a study of cytomegalovirus exposure and HLA in healthy donors. Study-level findings and limits: Sequencing depth roughly uniform across donors was assumed in presence/absence analyses. In a later analysis, HLA-associated beta chains showed higher expansion and lower generation probabilities than comparable chains. Based on reports, TCR beta sequences accurately predicted HLA-A and HLA-B alleles for most subjects.

Germline V gene sequence: CDR1 SGHVS, CDR2 FNYEAQ. V was cut by 5 bases and J by 5 bases, with 15 bases left in between. This CDR3 is 14 amino acids long. Primers included in the PCR were 60 Vbeta and 13 Jbeta primers. Assay used: immunoSEQ multiplex PCR; TCRdb lists only in-frame clones, some missing. The sample yields fewer than 150,000 clones, about four fifths seen once. As to this clone: Its target is not known.

The clonotype originates from a man under 40 in good health and CMV-seronegative. The source material was PBMCs. The chain joins TRBV7-6 to TRBJ1-1; D unresolved. The DNA of the CDR3 is TGTGCCAGCAGCCTTGGTGAGGGCGGGACTGAAGCTTTCTTT. Protein: CASSLGEGGTEAFF.